The 9 T cell receptor beta chains presented below share a single source sample, sequenced in a study of T cell responses to AZD1222 COVID-19 vaccine. Sequencing used immunoSEQ multiplex PCR; TCRdb keeps in-frame clones, though not all of them. The table records 65,000 to 80,000 clones, over 85% of them present only once. This specimen consisted of peripheral blood, obtained on day 0 of AZD1222 vaccination. The receptors come from an adult in good health.

V and J are TRBV24-1 and TRBJ2-7; the match to TRBD2 covers 7 bases. Trimming removed 5 bases from V and 1 base from J; junction bases left unmatched: 7. The CDR3 has 15 residues. CDR1 is KGHDR, CDR2 SFDVKD, per germline. The CDR3 DNA is TGTGCCACCAGTGCCCCTAGCGGAACGTCCTACGAGCAGTACTTC. The encoded protein is CATSAPSGTSYEQYF.

The V call is TRBV5-4, the J call TRBJ1-2, with D possibly matching TRBD1 (5 bases). CDR1 is SGHNT, CDR2 YYREEE, per germline (reference sequence). The CDR3 totals 13 residues. Trimming took 2 bases from V and 4 from J, leaving 9 bases between them. The CDR3 DNA reads TGTGCCAGCAGCTTTGACAGATCCTATGGCTACACCTTC. Its translation is CASSFDRSYGYTF.

This clone was recorded a few times. The V gene is TRBV30, the J gene TRBJ1-3; TRBD1 is a possible D gene (5 bases). The CDR3 length is 14 residues. Germline V CDR1 and CDR2: GTSNPN, SVGIG (reference sequence). Trimming pared 5 bases from V and 0 bases from J, leaving 11 bases between. The DNA of the CDR3 is TGTGCCTGGGGGGGGGATCTCTCTGGAAACACCATATATTTT. Protein sequence: CAWGGDLSGNTIYF. The variable domain in full, completed from reference TRBV30 and TRBJ1-3, reads SQTIHQWPATLVQPVGSPLSLECTVEGTSNPNLYWYRQAAGRGLQLLFYSVGIGQISSEVPQNLSASRPQDRQFILSSKKLLLSDSGFYLCAWGGDLSGNTIYFGEGSWLTVV.

The chain uses TRBV7-8 and TRBJ2-1; tentative D call: TRBD2 (5 bases). Germline CDR1 is SGHVS and CDR2 is FQNEAQ. V lost 5 bases to trimming and J lost 10 bases, with 9 bases between them. This CDR3 comprises 11 residues. The DNA of the CDR3 is TGTGCCAGCAGCACGCCGGGGGAGCAGTTCTTC. This codes for CASSTPGEQFF.

The chain is built from TRBV19 and TRBJ1-5; D remains ambiguous. Per the germline V gene, CDR1 is LNHDA and CDR2 is SQIVND (reference sequence). Trimming pared 6 bases from V and 3 bases from J, leaving 12 bases between. The CDR3 contains 14 residues. CDR3 sequence (DNA): TGTGCCAGTAGCGAATCGGACGCCAATCAGCCCCAGCATTTT. Translated, it gives CASSESDANQPQHF.

This clone appeared once. The chain employs TRBV19 and TRBJ1-4; D might be TRBD1 (5 bases). V lost 7 bases and J lost 10, with 13 bases in between. Germline V gene lookup returns CDR1 LNHDA and CDR2 SQIVND (reference sequence). The CDR3 covers 12 residues. The CDR3 reads CASMEGSGKLFF. The CDR3 bases are TGTGCCAGTATGGAGGGGTCGGGAAAACTGTTTTTT.

The chain uses TRBV19 and TRBJ1-2; no reliable D call. Per germline, CDR1 LNHDA and CDR2 SQIVND (reference sequence). The CDR3 runs 13 residues. The V and J ends lost 2 bases and 1 base respectively, with 5 bases between them. CDR3 amino acids: CASSINGNYGYTF. The DNA of the CDR3 is TGTGCCAGTAGTATAAACGGTAACTATGGCTACACCTTC.

The rearrangement links TRBV18 to TRBJ1-3, with unresolved D. CDR1 and CDR2 (germline): KGHSH, LQKENI. Trimming removed 0 bases at V and 4 bases at J, with 7 bases between. The CDR3 loop spans 14 amino acids. CDR3: CASSPPLGGNTIYF. The CDR3 DNA reads as TGTGCCAGCTCACCACCCTTGGGGGGAAACACCATATATTTT.

V and J are TRBV7-9 and TRBJ1-5; the match to TRBD1 covers 8 bases. The germline CDR1 and CDR2 sequences are SEHNR and FQNEAQ (reference sequence). This CDR3 has 13 residues. The V and J ends lost 5 bases and 7 bases, in that order; junction bases with no gene match: 4. The CDR3 region is CASSEQGVQPQHF. In DNA form, the CDR3 reads TGTGCCAGCAGCGAACAGGGGGTCCAGCCCCAGCATTTT.